One and the same sample provided the 6 T cell receptor beta chains below, sequenced in a study of blood T cells in healthy people across ages. A second PCR, run for about 6 to 11 cycles, used a sample-barcoded 5' primer plus a J-beta primer mix. Via MiXCR, TCRdb re-called the 5' RACE reads, giving one row per CDR3 protein. The sample carries roughly 680,000 distinct CDR3 sequences, approximately 52% recorded once. Sequences were obtained from blood. These receptors originate from a woman older than 75 in good health.

This chain connects TRBV20-1 to TRBJ1-2; D is ambiguous. Per the germline V gene, CDR1 is DFQATT and CDR2 is SNEGSKA (reference sequence). V shed 0 bases and J shed 8 bases, with 13 bases lying between them. The CDR3 has 13 amino acids. The CDR3 nucleotides are TGCAGTGCTAGAGATTGGGGTGGTAGGGGCTACACCTTC. It yields the protein CSARDWGGRGYTF.

This clonotype appeared a few times. This chain connects TRBV12-3 or TRBV12-4 to TRBJ1-1; D remains unclear. V shed 5 bases and J shed 1 base, with 8 bases lying between them. This CDR3 spans 13 amino acids. CDR3 coding DNA: TGTGCCAGCAGTGTCTTAGGGAACACTGAAGCTTTCTTT. Translated: CASSVLGNTEAFF.

This clonotype was counted between two and nine times. The chain has TRBV11-3 and TRBJ2-1; no firm D call. V was clipped by 5 bases and J by 2 bases, with 10 bases between them. The CDR3 runs to 14 residues. The germline V gene has CDR1 SGHNT and CDR2 YENEEA. CDR3 nucleotides: TGTGCCAGCAGCCCGACTCAAACCTACAATGAGCAGTTCTTC. Encoded protein: CASSPTQTYNEQFF. Variable domain in full (rest from reference TRBV11-3 and TRBJ2-1): EAGVVQSPRYKIIEKKQPVAFWCNPISGHNTLYWYLQNLGQGPELLIRYENEEAVDDSQLPKDRFSAERLKGVDSTLKIQPAELGDSAVYLCASSPTQTYNEQFFGPGTRLTVL.

The CDR3 DNA reads as TGTGCCAGCAGTCAGGACAGGGGAGGAGAGACCCAGTACTTC. Encoded protein: CASSQDRGGETQYF. The gene calls are TRBV2 and TRBJ2-5, with TRBD1 matching 9 bases. The CDR3 has 14 amino acids. Germline-derived CDR1 and CDR2 are SNHLY and FYNNEI. V lost 5 bases and J lost 4; bases outside the gene matches: 5. Full variable domain (rest looked up from reference TRBV2 and TRBJ2-5): EPEVTQTPSHQVTQMGQEVILRCVPISNHLYFYWYRQILGQKVEFLVSFYNNEISEKSEIFDDQFSVERPDGSNFTLKIRSTKLEDSAMYFCASSQDRGGETQYFGPGTRLLVL.

This clonotype was found a few times. The CDR3 loop reads CASSPRLAGAWDTQYF. Here the CDR3 DNA reads TGTGCCAGCAGTCCTCGCCTAGCGGGGGCCTGGGATACGCAGTATTTT. The chain recombines TRBV14 with TRBJ2-3; 10 positions match TRBD2. This CDR3 is built from 16 residues. The germline V gene encodes CDR1 SGHDN and CDR2 FVKESK. Germline trimming cut 6 bases from V and 6 bases from J; bases unmatched to any gene: 12.

In its sample, this clonotype was seen many times. A much larger clone lies one base from this, so it may be a read error. The chain couples TRBV5-1 to TRBJ2-1, with TRBD2 matching over 9 bases. The DNA matches TRBJ2-7 better at its end, which makes the J call doubtful. CDR3 length equals 16 residues. Germline V gene lookup returns CDR1 SGHRS and CDR2 YFSETQ. The CDR3 is CASSFSGGRSYNEQYF. In DNA form, the CDR3 reads TGCGCCAGCAGCTTTAGCGGGGGTCGCTCCTACAATGAGCAGTACTTC.